The source of this TCR beta chain is a study of shared clonotypes between healthy human individuals. Study-wide results and limits: Blood alone was sampled, and tissue repertoires likely differ.

Template for every sorted-subset replicate PCR totaled around 200 ng DNA, roughly 30,000 T cell genomes. Some clones are missing from TCRdb's copy, which holds only in-frame ones; the method was immunoSEQ multiplex PCR. This table holds 2,500,000 or so clones, more than 85% found once. Note on this clone: The antigen is not known.

From germline, CDR1 is SGHDT and CDR2 YYEEEE. V dropped 1 base and J dropped 1 base, with 8 bases sitting between them. This CDR3 is built from 14 residues. CD4+ cells yielded CD45RA+ naive and CD45RA-negative memory subsets. V and J are TRBV5-6 and TRBJ2-5; TRBD2 might be the D (5 bases). The source material was naive CD4+ T cells from PBMCs. Subset specified: CD45RA+ positively selected. This sequence was found in a man younger than 30 in good health. Some clones in this sample may be carry-over from other donors' samples. The CDR3 spells CASSLIGSQETQYF. The CDR3 DNA is TGTGCCAGCAGCTTGATAGGGAGCCAAGAGACCCAGTACTTC.